This T cell receptor beta chain was sequenced for a study of OX40 agonist ivuxolimab in advanced cancers. The V gene lost 1 base and the J gene lost 1 base, with 14 bases spanning the gap. Looked up from germline, CDR1 is SGHDT and CDR2 is YYEEEE. The CDR3 is 16 amino acids. Only in-frame clones appear in the TCRdb table, and some are missing; sequencing was by immunoSEQ multiplex PCR. The sample contains 20,000 to 25,000 clones, roughly three quarters of which appear only once. The material was CD4+ or CD8+ T cells sorted from blood, obtained in a trial of the OX40 agonist ivuxolimab. The J gene is TRBJ1-1, the V gene TRBV5-6; D gene unclear. This TCR was sampled from an adult with an advanced solid tumor such as melanoma, head and neck, liver or kidney cancer. In DNA form, the CDR3 reads TGTGCCAGCAGCTTGTACCGGACGACGGAGAACACTGAAGCTTTCTTT. This gives the protein CASSLYRTTENTEAFF.